Listed here are 16 T cell receptor beta chains from one sample, sequenced in a study of CD8 T cells in ankylosing spondylitis. TCRdb re-called the 5' RACE reads with MiXCR, one entry per CDR3 protein. There are 40,000 to 55,000 distinct CDR3 sequences in the sample; 7.4% occur only once, and around 7.8% lies in the top ten. The sample was blood, either unsorted or a sorted T cell fraction (not recorded which). These receptors originate from a female donor with ankylosing spondylitis or in good health (not recorded which).

This clonotype was detected ten times or more. The V gene is TRBV29-1, the J gene TRBJ1-5; D unresolved. Germline assignment: CDR1 SQVTM and CDR2 ANQGSEA. CDR3 size: 14 residues. The germline V and J ends were trimmed by 4 bases and 0 bases, with 10 bases remaining between them. CDR3: CSVGGGHSNQPQHF. In nucleotides, the CDR3 is TGCAGCGTTGGGGGTGGGCATAGCAATCAGCCCCAGCATTTT. Together with reference TRBV29-1 and TRBJ1-5, the CDR3 gives the full variable domain: SAVISQKPSRDICQRGTSLTIQCQVDSQVTMMFWYRQQPGQSLTLIATANQGSEATYESGFVIDKFPISRPNLTFSTLTVSNMSPEDSSIYLCSVGGGHSNQPQHFGDGTRLSIL.

This clonotype occurred many times. The CDR3 DNA sequence: TGTGCCAGCAGTGATAGGAGGTCAGGGGCTAGCAATCAGCCCCAGCATTTT. It codes for CASSDRRSGASNQPQHF. The rearrangement uses TRBV2 and TRBJ1-5; D perhaps matches TRBD1 (6 bases). V was trimmed by 3 bases and J by 0 bases, leaving 15 bases between them. CDR3 size: 17 residues. CDR1 SNHLY and CDR2 FYNNEI come from the germline V gene.

This clonotype was observed at least ten times. CDR3 in DNA: TGTGCCAGCAGCTATCGACAGGGGCAGTACAATGAGCAGTTCTTC. This sequence encodes CASSYRQGQYNEQFF. The V gene is TRBV6-5, the J gene TRBJ2-1; 8 bases are a match to TRBD1. The germline gives CDR1 MNHEY, CDR2 SVGAGI. Germline trimming cut 6 bases from V and 4 bases from J; bases unmatched to any gene: 8. CDR3 length: 15 residues.

This clonotype was seen at least ten times. The chain employs TRBV5-1 and TRBJ1-4; D perhaps matches TRBD1 (5 bases). V was pared by 5 bases and J by 5 bases, with 13 bases between. The CDR3 is 14 amino acids. CDR1 SGHRS and CDR2 YFSETQ come from the germline V gene. The CDR3 bases are TGCGCCAGCAGTTTCCAGGGTTTCAATGAAAAACTGTTTTTT. Its protein is CASSFQGFNEKLFF. The full variable domain, its missing parts supplied by reference TRBV5-1 and TRBJ1-4, is KAGVTQTPRYLIKTRGQQVTLSCSPISGHRSVSWYQQTPGQGLQFLFEYFSETQRNKGNFPGRFSGRQFSNSRSEMNVSTLELGDSALYLCASSFQGFNEKLFFGSGTQLSVL.

This clonotype has at least ten counts. The genes are TRBV10-3 and TRBJ1-1; no clear D gene. The CDR3 runs 13 residues. V lost 6 bases and J 5 bases, leaving 13 bases between the germline ends. Germline V gene lookup returns CDR1 ENHRY and CDR2 SYGVKD. The CDR3 here is CAISDLGRTEAFF. The CDR3 DNA sequence: TGTGCCATCAGCGACCTGGGGAGGACTGAAGCTTTCTTT.

This clonotype occurred many times. The rearrangement joins TRBV28 to TRBJ1-1, with D uncertain. V dropped 7 bases and J dropped 6 bases, with 21 bases sitting between them. The V gene's germline CDR1 is MDHEN and CDR2 SYDVKM. This CDR3 is built from 15 residues. CDR3 bases: TGTGCCAGCACCTTGGGTACAGCCGTGGCGGCTGAAGCTTTCTTT. Translating gives CASTLGTAVAAEAFF.

Ten or more counts support this clonotype. The CDR3 here is CASSYGGTAMNTEAFF. Written as DNA, the CDR3 is TGTGCCAGCAGTTACGGGGGGACAGCTATGAACACTGAAGCTTTCTTT. The genes are TRBV6-5 and TRBJ1-1, with 7 bases lining up with TRBD1. The CDR3 consists of 16 residues. The V gene end was trimmed by 2 bases and the J gene end by 0 bases; junction bases not matched to a gene: 6. Germline V gives CDR1 MNHEY, CDR2 SVGAGI.

This clonotype was seen repeatedly, ten times or more. The genes are TRBV7-6 and TRBJ2-3; 8 nucleotides align to TRBD1. Germline assignment: CDR1 SGHVS and CDR2 FNYEAQ. The junction had 12 bases not matched to a gene; V was cut back by 8 bases and J by 2 bases. The CDR3 runs 16 residues. The CDR3 spells CASGTGVGIPTDTQYF. In DNA, the CDR3 is TGTGCCAGCGGGACAGGAGTGGGGATCCCCACAGATACGCAGTATTTT.

This clonotype was picked up a small number of times. This chain links TRBV7-2 with TRBJ2-1, with D possibly TRBD1 on 6 matching bases. The germline V gene encodes CDR1 SGHTA and CDR2 FQGNSA. The CDR3 consists of 15 residues. V lost 3 bases and J 0 bases, leaving 9 bases between the germline ends. CDR3 residues: CASSFTGSSYNEQFF. The CDR3 region has the DNA TGTGCCAGCAGCTTTACAGGGAGCTCCTACAATGAGCAGTTCTTC.

This clonotype was seen at least ten times. The chain joins TRBV27 to TRBJ1-1; tentative D call: TRBD1 (5 bases). Looked up from germline, CDR1 is MNHEY and CDR2 is SMNVEV (reference sequence). The CDR3 has 15 amino acids. Trimming removed 4 bases from V and 4 bases from J, with 16 bases in between. The CDR3 DNA reads TGTGCCAGCAGTTCACACACAGGTGGGGGCACTGAAGCTTTCTTT. Translating gives CASSSHTGGGTEAFF.

Worth noting for this clonotype: A much larger clonotype is one base distant, so this may be a read error. The rearrangement links TRBV6-5 to TRBJ2-1; TRBD2 matches 8 bases. Looked up from germline, CDR1 is MNHEY and CDR2 is SVGAGI. The CDR3 covers 18 residues. CDR3 coding DNA: TGTGCCAGCAGTTACGCCCCAGCGGGGGTTATCTCTTACAATGAGCAGCTCTTC. It translates to CASSYAPAGVISYNEQLF.

This clonotype showed up many times. V usage is TRBV20-1 and J usage is TRBJ2-7; D ambiguous. The V end lost 3 bases, the J end lost 2 bases, and 8 bases lay between the germline ends. The CDR3 totals 12 residues. Germline V lookup: CDR1 DFQATT, CDR2 SNEGSKA (reference sequence). The CDR3 loop is CSASEKPYEQYF. CDR3 DNA sequence: TGCAGTGCTAGCGAAAAACCCTACGAGCAGTACTTC.

Only a few counts were recorded for this clonotype. This chain links TRBV10-3 with TRBJ1-1, with D hard to call. The germline V gene has CDR1 ENHRY and CDR2 SYGVKD. CDR3 length: 12 residues. Trimming pared 6 bases from V and 8 bases from J, leaving 13 bases between. DNA for the CDR3: TGTGCCATCAGCCTCATCGGGAGGGAAGCTTTCTTT. Translation gives CAISLIGREAFF.

This clonotype was found many times. The chain recombines TRBV20-1 with TRBJ1-2, with a possible D match to TRBD1 (5 bases). The V and J ends lost 0 bases and 6 bases respectively, with 8 bases between them. Germline assignment: CDR1 DFQATT and CDR2 SNEGSKA (reference sequence). The CDR3 consists of 12 residues. CDR3 sequence (DNA): TGCAGTGCTAGAGATTTGGGGGATGGCTACACCTTC. Translating gives CSARDLGDGYTF.

This clonotype was seen at least ten times. The gene calls are TRBV20-1 and TRBJ2-3; D unresolved. This CDR3 has 13 amino acids. The germline V gene encodes CDR1 DFQATT and CDR2 SNEGSKA (reference sequence). The V end lost 6 bases, the J end lost 7 bases, and 17 bases lay between the germline ends. The CDR3: CSANRPQYNTQYF. CDR3 DNA: TGCAGTGCGAACCGGCCCCAATACAATACGCAGTATTTT.

This clonotype was seen repeatedly, ten times or more. V usage is TRBV12-3 or TRBV12-4 and J usage is TRBJ2-1, with TRBD1 matching over 8 bases. The CDR3 spans 16 residues. The V and J ends lost 6 bases and 1 base, in that order; junction bases with no gene match: 8. CDR3 sequence (DNA): TGTGCCAGCAGACGCGGACAGGGTGTATCCTACAATGAGCAGTTCTTC. It is translated as CASRRGQGVSYNEQFF.